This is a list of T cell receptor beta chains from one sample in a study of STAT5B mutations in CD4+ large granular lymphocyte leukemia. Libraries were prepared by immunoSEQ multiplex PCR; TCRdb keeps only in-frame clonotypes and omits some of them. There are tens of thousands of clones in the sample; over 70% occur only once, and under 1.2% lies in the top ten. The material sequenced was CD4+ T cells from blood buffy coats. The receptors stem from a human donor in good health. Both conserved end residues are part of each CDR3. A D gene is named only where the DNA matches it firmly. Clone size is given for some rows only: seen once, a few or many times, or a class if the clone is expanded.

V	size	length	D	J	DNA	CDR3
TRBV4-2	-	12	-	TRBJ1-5	TGTGCCAGCAGCCAGGGGGGACAGCCCCAGCATTTT	CASSQGGQPQHF
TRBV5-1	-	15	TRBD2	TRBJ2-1	TGCGCCAGCAGCTCTCTGGAGGGACTAGCAGGTGAGCAGTTCTTC	CASSSLEGLAGEQFF
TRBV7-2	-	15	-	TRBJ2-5	TGTGCCAGCAGTATTAGGGGAGGCAGTCAAGAGACCCAGTACTTC	CASSIRGGSQETQYF
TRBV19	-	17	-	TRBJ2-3	TGTGCCAGCCGGGGAACACATTCCCCTGTCAGCACAGATACGCAGTATTTT	CASRGTHSPVSTDTQYF
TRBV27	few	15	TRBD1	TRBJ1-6	TGTGCCAGCAGTCCCCTCGACAGGGGGAATTCACCCCTCCACTTT	CASSPLDRGNSPLHF
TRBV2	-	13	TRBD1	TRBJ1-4	TGTGCCAGCAAGGGGACAGGGCGTGAAAAACTGTTTTTT	CASKGTGREKLFF
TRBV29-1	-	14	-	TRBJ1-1	TGCAGCGTCTTCCCCGAGGGGACGAACACTGAAGCTTTCTTT	CSVFPEGTNTEAFF
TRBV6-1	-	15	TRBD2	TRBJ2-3	TGTGCCAGCAGTGAACTAGCGGGAGGGCCAGATACGCAGTATTTT	CASSELAGGPDTQYF
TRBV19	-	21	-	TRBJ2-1	TGTGCCAGTAGTATTTGGGAAGTGGGCAGGCCCTTCCTAAGCTCCTACAATGAGCAGTTCTTC	CASSIWEVGRPFLSSYNEQFF
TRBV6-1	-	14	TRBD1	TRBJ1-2	TGTGCCAGCGAACGGGACAGGGCAAACTATGGCTACACCTTC	CASERDRANYGYTF
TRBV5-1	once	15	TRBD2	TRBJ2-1	TGCGCCAGCAGCTATAGCGGGGGGGCCTACAATGAGCAGTTCTTC	CASSYSGGAYNEQFF
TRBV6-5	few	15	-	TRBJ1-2	TGTGCCAGCAGTAGCCGAACAGGTCCCAACTATGGCTACACCTTC	CASSSRTGPNYGYTF
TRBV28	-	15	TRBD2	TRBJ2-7	TGTGCCAGCAACTCGGGACTAGCGGGGTTCTACGAGCAGTACTTC	CASNSGLAGFYEQYF
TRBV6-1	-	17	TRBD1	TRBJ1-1	TGTGCCAGCAGTGAAACCCGGGGGGGACAGGGGCGGACTGAAGCTTTCTTT	CASSETRGGQGRTEAFF
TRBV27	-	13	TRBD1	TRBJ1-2	TGTGCCAGCAGTTTATTTGGGACAGGGGGCTACACCTTC	CASSLFGTGGYTF
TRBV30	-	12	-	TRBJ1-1	TGTGCCTGGAATTTCGGAGGGCCTGAAGCTTTCTTT	CAWNFGGPEAFF
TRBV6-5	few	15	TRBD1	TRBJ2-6	TGTGCCAGCAGACGACAGGGTGCTGGGGCCAACGTCCTGACTTTC	CASRRQGAGANVLTF
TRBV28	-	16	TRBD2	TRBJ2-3	TGTGCCAGCAGTACAGGACTGGCGGGAGAAGGTGTTACGCAGTATTTT	CASSTGLAGEGVTQYF
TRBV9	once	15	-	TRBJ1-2	TGTGCCAGCAGCTTTATAGCCGCAGGGGCCTATGGCTACACCTTC	CASSFIAAGAYGYTF
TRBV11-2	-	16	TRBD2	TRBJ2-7	TGTGCCAGCAGCTTAGATAGCGGGAGTACCACCTACGAGCAGTACTTC	CASSLDSGSTTYEQYF
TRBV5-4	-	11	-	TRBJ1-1	TGTGCCAGCAGCTCAGGGGACCGAGCTTTCTTT	CASSSGDRAFF
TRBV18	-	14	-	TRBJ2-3	TGTGCCAGCTCACCACTGTCAAGGGCAGATACGCAGTATTTT	CASSPLSRADTQYF
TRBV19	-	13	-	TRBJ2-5	TGTGCCAGTAGTATAGCGAGTTGGGAGACCCAGTACTTC	CASSIASWETQYF
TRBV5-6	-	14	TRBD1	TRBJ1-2	TGTGCCAGCAGTCCAAGACAGGGTAGCTATGGCTACACCTTC	CASSPRQGSYGYTF
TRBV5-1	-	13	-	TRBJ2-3	TGCGCCAGCAGCCCCGATTACACAGATACGCAGTATTTT	CASSPDYTDTQYF
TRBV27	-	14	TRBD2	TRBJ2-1	TGTGCCAGCAGGGGACTAGCGGGCAACAATGAGCAGTTCTTC	CASRGLAGNNEQFF
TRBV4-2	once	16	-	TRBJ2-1	TGTGCCAGCAGCCAAGCCGACAGGAGCTCCTACAATGAGCAGTTCTTC	CASSQADRSSYNEQFF
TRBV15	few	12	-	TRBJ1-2	TGTGCCACCAGCAGAGACCGGGCTGGCTACACCTTC	CATSRDRAGYTF
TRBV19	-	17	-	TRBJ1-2	TGTGCCAGTAGAAGGGTCGTAGCAGGCATCGGTAACTATGGCTACACCTTC	CASRRVVAGIGNYGYTF
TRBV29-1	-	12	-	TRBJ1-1	TGCAGCGCTGAGGGGAGTACCCCTGAAGCTTTCTTT	CSAEGSTPEAFF
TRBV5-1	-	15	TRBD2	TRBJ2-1	TGCGCCAGCAGCAAGGGACTAGCGGAGAACAATGAGCAGTTCTTC	CASSKGLAENNEQFF
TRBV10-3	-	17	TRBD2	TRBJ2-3	TGTGCCATCAGCCCTAGCGGGGAAACCACTAGCACAGATACGCAGTATTTT	CAISPSGETTSTDTQYF
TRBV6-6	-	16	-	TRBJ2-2	TGTGCCAGCAGTTACGCGGCCGGGGCCAGGGAGGAGGAGCTGTTTTTT	CASSYAAGAREEELFF
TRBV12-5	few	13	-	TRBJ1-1	TGTGCTAGTGGTTTGTCGCCCCTCACTGAAGCTTTCTTT	CASGLSPLTEAFF
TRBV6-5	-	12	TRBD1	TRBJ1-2	TGTGCCAGCAGACTAGGACAGGAAGGCTACACCTTC	CASRLGQEGYTF
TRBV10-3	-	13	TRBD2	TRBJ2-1	TGTGCCATCAGCGGGAGGGCCGACAATGAGCAGTTCTTC	CAISGRADNEQFF
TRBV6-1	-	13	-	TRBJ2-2	TGTGCCAGCAGTGTCAGGGACACCGGGGAGCTGTTTTTT	CASSVRDTGELFF
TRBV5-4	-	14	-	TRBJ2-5	TGTGCCAGCAGCTTGGAGGTAGTCAGCGAGACCCAGTACTTC	CASSLEVVSETQYF
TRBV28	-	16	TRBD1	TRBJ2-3	TGTGCCAGCAGTCTGGGGACAGGACCTTATGGGGATACGCAGTATTTT	CASSLGTGPYGDTQYF
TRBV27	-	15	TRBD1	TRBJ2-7	TGTGCCAGCAGTTCCCAGTCGGGACAGGGATTCGAGCAGTACTTC	CASSSQSGQGFEQYF
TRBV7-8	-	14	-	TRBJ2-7	TGTGCCAGCAGCTTGACGGACTGGGCCTACGAGCAGTACTTC	CASSLTDWAYEQYF
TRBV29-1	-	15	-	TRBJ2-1	TGCAGCGTTCCCCCTCTCGACCTCGGCTACAATGAGCAGTTCTTC	CSVPPLDLGYNEQFF
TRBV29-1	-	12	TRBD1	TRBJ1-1	TGCAGCGTTGCCCCAGGGGGCACTGAAGCTTTCTTT	CSVAPGGTEAFF
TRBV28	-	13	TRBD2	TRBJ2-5	TGTGCCAGCGGCCTAGCGGGGTCAGAGACCCAGTACTTC	CASGLAGSETQYF
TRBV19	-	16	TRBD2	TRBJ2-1	TGTGCCAGTAGTCCCAGCGGGAGGCGCTCCTACAATGAGCAGTTCTTC	CASSPSGRRSYNEQFF
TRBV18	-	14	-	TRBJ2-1	TGTGCCAGCTCACCACCCGACAGGAGGAATGAGCAGTTCTTC	CASSPPDRRNEQFF
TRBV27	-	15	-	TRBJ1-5	TGTGCCAGCAGTCCAGAGATCAATAGCAATCAGCCCCAGCATTTT	CASSPEINSNQPQHF
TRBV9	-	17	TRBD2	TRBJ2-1	TGTGCCAGCAGCGTAGGGGTTAGCGGGGGGTTTTGGAATGAGCAGTTCTTC	CASSVGVSGGFWNEQFF
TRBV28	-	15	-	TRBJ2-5	TGTGCCAGCAGTTTGGCGGCTACCGGTTCAGAGACCCAGTACTTC	CASSLAATGSETQYF
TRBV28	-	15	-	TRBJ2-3	TGTGCCAGCAGCCCCCCGGACAGAGACACAGATACGCAGTATTTT	CASSPPDRDTDTQYF
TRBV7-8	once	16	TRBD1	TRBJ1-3	TGTGCCAGCAAATGGGGACAGGGCTTCTCTGGAAACACCATATATTTT	CASKWGQGFSGNTIYF
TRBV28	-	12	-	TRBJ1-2	TGTGCCAGCAACGGCGCCCCCTTTAGCTACACCTTC	CASNGAPFSYTF